Included here is one T cell receptor (beta chain) sequence, with context. The sample belongs to a study of blood T cell repertoires in COVID-19. Overall study: COVID-19 samples collected from the United States, Italy and Spain covered acute and convalescent phases. Nucleic acid was either cDNA or gDNA, and it came from T cells, B-cell-depleted T cells, or PBMCs.

Authors' data handling: Amplifying reference gene primers gave estimates of nucleated cell counts. Data came from immunoSEQ multiplex PCR; TCRdb stores just in-frame clones and leaves some out. The V and J calls and clone size come from that table; D and trimming were worked out from the DNA. The sample contains roughly 36,000 clones, roughly 90% of which appear only once. Specimen: peripheral blood. The clonotype originates from a man between 60 and 75 years old with active or convalescent COVID-19.

The CDR3 DNA is TGTGCCAGCAGCGAGCGTGCGTGGCCGGGACAGTTAAATCAGCCCCAGCATTTT. It codes for CASSERAWPGQLNQPQHF. The genes are TRBV11-2 and TRBJ1-5; 7 bases align to TRBD1. The CDR3 extends over 18 amino acids. J gave up 4 bases and V 5 bases, and 17 bases lay outside the gene matches. Germline assignment: CDR1 SGHAT and CDR2 FQNNGV.